The rows below give T cell receptor beta chains drawn from one sample of a study of OX40 agonist ivuxolimab in advanced cancers. Some clones are missing from TCRdb's copy, which holds only in-frame ones; the method was immunoSEQ multiplex PCR. Among 15,000 to 25,000 clones, under 85% were seen once, and the ten largest hold roughly 49%. The specimen comprised CD4+ or CD8+ T cells sorted from blood, sampled in a trial of the OX40 agonist ivuxolimab. The receptors originated from an adult with an advanced solid tumor such as melanoma, head and neck, liver or kidney cancer. Both conserved end residues are part of each CDR3.

j_call v_call cdr3_aa
TRBJ2-1 TRBV9 CASSYLDMGYEQFF
TRBJ2-7 TRBV19 CASSVSGEQYF
TRBJ1-2 TRBV19 CASRRPGLYGYTF
TRBJ1-2 TRBV13 CASSPYPQGDTDNYGYTF
TRBJ1-1 TRBV28 CASSSDEWNTEAFF
TRBJ2-7 TRBV9 CASSSHPQGTGNVEQYF
TRBJ1-1 TRBV19 CASSIGGNTEAFF
TRBJ2-1 TRBV15 CATSRPPWRGSSYNEQFF
TRBJ2-1 TRBV9 CASSVHGGASYNEQFF
TRBJ2-2 TRBV7-9 CASSLGSGGTTGELFF
TRBJ2-7 TRBV6-1 CASSGRGSYEQYF
TRBJ1-2 TRBV6-5 CASSYSLSGSGYTF
TRBJ2-7 TRBV9 CASSATGSRTYEQYF
TRBJ2-6 TRBV13 CASSLQGAGANVLTF
TRBJ2-3 TRBV30 CAWIGGWNSSTDTQYF
TRBJ2-1 TRBV14 CASSLGQYNEQFF
TRBJ1-1 TRBV9 CASSSGAGGGGTEAFF
TRBJ2-1 TRBV6-6 CASSVLDGREQFF
TRBJ2-3 TRBV13 CASGARGASGGTDTQYF
TRBJ1-6 TRBV6-5 CASSFGAGVPNSPLHF
TRBJ2-1 TRBV6-5 CASSYTLGRGDNEQFF
TRBJ2-7 TRBV19 CASSWGLAEIYEQYF
TRBJ2-5 TRBV6-1 CASSRGQNQETQYF
TRBJ2-6 TRBV27 CASSSQGAHGANVLTF
TRBJ1-3 TRBV5-6 CASSLGLHGLSGNTIYF
TRBJ2-3 TRBV7-9 CASSIGRDTQYF
TRBJ2-3 TRBV6-4 CASSESSGGADTQYF
TRBJ2-1 TRBV4-3 CASSQGLAGVPNEQFF
TRBJ1-5 TRBV25-1 CASSEGPNQPQHF
TRBJ2-5 TRBV6-5 CASSGRVAGQETQYF
TRBJ1-1 TRBV7-9 CASSPGREAFF
TRBJ1-2 TRBV27 CASSPGPNYGYTF
TRBJ1-1 TRBV9 CASSVGGTEAFF
TRBJ2-5 TRBV6-6 CASKGGQETQYF
TRBJ1-5 TRBV7-6 CASSLDVGGNQPQHF
TRBJ2-3 TRBV7-6 CASTPWGEGTDTQYF
TRBJ1-2 TRBV19 CASSIDSPGAVNGYTF